A single sample is the source of the 18 T cell receptor beta chains below, sequenced in a study of T cell repertoires in cytomegalovirus infection. Each CDR3 protein is one row after TCRdb ran MiXCR on the reads. The sample lists about 180,000 distinct CDR3 sequences, about a sixth occurring once. Specimen: CD8+ T cells from PBMCs. These receptors originate from a human donor in good health (CMV status not recorded). Some clones in this sample may be carry-over from other donors' samples.

The CDR3, as DNA: TGTGCCAGCAGCCCCGCTAGGAACCGGGAGACCCAGTACTTC. The encoded protein is CASSPARNRETQYF. The chain is built from TRBV7-9 and TRBJ2-5; D is unresolved. The CDR3 is 14 amino acids. The ends were cut back, 5 bases at V and 5 bases at J, with 15 bases in the middle. Germline CDR1 and CDR2: SEHNR and FQNEAQ (reference sequence).

The chain combines TRBV20-1 with TRBJ2-7; TRBD1 agrees at 7 bases. Germline V lookup: CDR1 DFQATT, CDR2 SNEGSKA (reference sequence). The junction had 0 bases not matched to a gene; V was cut back by 5 bases and J by 2 bases. The CDR3 spans 11 residues. The CDR3 loop is CSAGTAYEQYF. The DNA of the CDR3 is TGCAGTGCTGGGACAGCCTACGAGCAGTACTTC.

The rearrangement uses TRBV5-5 and TRBJ2-1; 10 bases line up with TRBD2. V trimming: 0 bases; J trimming: 7 bases; junction bases outside the gene matches: 10. CDR3 length: 17 amino acids. Per the germline V gene, CDR1 is SGHKS and CDR2 is YYEKEE (reference sequence). In DNA form, the CDR3 reads TGTGCCAGCAGCTTGGTGGCTAGCGGGGGACAGTGGAATGAGCAGTTCTTC. Its protein product is CASSLVASGGQWNEQFF.

This clonotype appeared a few times. The J gene is TRBJ1-1, the V gene TRBV7-9, with D perhaps matching TRBD1 (5 bases). The CDR3 spans 14 residues. The V gene's germline CDR1 is SEHNR and CDR2 FQNEAQ (reference sequence). The V end lost 4 bases, the J end lost 0 bases, and 9 bases lay between the germline ends. CDR3 nucleotide sequence: TGTGCCAGCAGCTCTTTGACAGTGAACACTGAAGCTTTCTTT. Its protein is CASSSLTVNTEAFF.

This clonotype was seen more than once but under ten times. This chain links TRBV9 with TRBJ1-2; D uncertain. V was trimmed by 5 bases and J by 4 bases, leaving 12 bases between them. CDR1 and CDR2 (germline): SGDLS, YYNGEE. This CDR3 spans 13 amino acids. The CDR3 loop is CASSTDRVYGYTF. DNA for the CDR3: TGTGCCAGCAGTACAGACCGAGTCTATGGCTACACCTTC.

This clonotype has only a few counts. The gene calls are TRBV7-2 and TRBJ2-3; 14 nucleotides match TRBD2. The CDR3 sequence is 17 residues long. Germline V gene lookup returns CDR1 SGHTA and CDR2 FQGNSA. V was clipped by 5 bases and J by 2 bases; unmatched bases: 6. The CDR3: CASSARLAGGITDTQYF. In DNA, the CDR3 is TGTGCCAGCAGCGCCCGACTAGCGGGGGGGATCACAGATACGCAGTATTTT.

This clonotype occurred once. The gene calls are TRBV20-1 and TRBJ1-2; TRBD1 matches 9 bases. Trimming at V came to 5 bases and at J to 3 bases, leaving 4 bases not matched to a gene. CDR3 size: 13 residues. Germline CDR1 reads DFQATT; CDR2 reads SNEGSKA (reference sequence). The CDR3 DNA is TGCAGTGCTTCGCGACAGGGGGACTATGGCTACACCTTC. Translation gives CSASRQGDYGYTF.

This clonotype was detected only a few times. The chain uses TRBV9 and TRBJ1-1, with 7 bases fitting TRBD1. The junction had 6 bases not matched to a gene; V was cut back by 3 bases and J by 1 base. This CDR3 comprises 15 residues. The germline V gene has CDR1 SGDLS and CDR2 YYNGEE. CDR3 sequence: CASSAWDSRNTEAFF. CDR3 DNA sequence: TGTGCCAGCAGCGCTTGGGACAGTAGGAACACTGAAGCTTTCTTT.

This clonotype was detected a few times. V usage is TRBV10-3 and J usage is TRBJ2-1; D unclear. The germline gives CDR1 ENHRY, CDR2 SYGVKD. The CDR3 extends over 11 amino acids. V lost 6 bases and J 4 bases, leaving 4 bases between the germline ends. This CDR3 reads CAIRVYNEQFF. As DNA, the CDR3 is TGTGCCATCAGGGTATACAATGAGCAGTTCTTC.

The chain combines TRBV7-9 with TRBJ1-3; 9 positions match TRBD1. The CDR3 extends over 20 amino acids. Germline CDR1 SEHNR, CDR2 FQNEAQ (reference sequence). J gave up 0 bases and V 0 bases, and 12 bases lay outside the gene matches. This CDR3 is CASSLAFWTGDVNSGNTIYF. The DNA for the CDR3 is TGTGCCAGCAGCTTAGCATTCTGGACAGGGGACGTTAACTCTGGAAACACCATATATTTT.

This clonotype was seen a few times. The V call is TRBV28, the J call TRBJ2-7; tentative D call: TRBD1 (6 bases). There are 18 residues in the CDR3. The germline V and J ends were trimmed by 4 bases and 0 bases, with 22 bases remaining between them. Germline V gives CDR1 MDHEN, CDR2 SYDVKM. This CDR3 is CASSSIFLTGTISYEQYF. Here the CDR3 DNA reads TGTGCCAGCAGTTCGATCTTTCTAACCGGGACAATCTCCTACGAGCAGTACTTC.

This clonotype turned up a few times. V and J are TRBV2 and TRBJ1-4; 8 nucleotides line up with TRBD1. This CDR3 contains 18 residues. Germline loops: CDR1 SNHLY, CDR2 FYNNEI. Trimming took 3 bases from V and 4 from J; bases not matched to a gene: 13. The CDR3 DNA sequence: TGTGCCAGCAGTGATGGGTCAGGGGGCGATTGGGTTAATGAAAAACTGTTTTTT. This translates into CASSDGSGGDWVNEKLFF. The full variable domain, rest sourced from reference TRBV2 and TRBJ1-4, is EPEVTQTPSHQVTQMGQEVILRCVPISNHLYFYWYRQILGQKVEFLVSFYNNEISEKSEIFDDQFSVERPDGSNFTLKIRSTKLEDSAMYFCASSDGSGGDWVNEKLFFGSGTQLSVL.

This clonotype was counted between two and nine times. The chain employs TRBV30 and TRBJ1-5; D call uncertain. CDR1 GTSNPN and CDR2 SVGIG come from the germline V gene (reference sequence). The V end was cut by 2 bases, the J end by 6 bases, with 14 bases between. CDR3 size: 14 residues. In DNA form, the CDR3 reads TGTGCCTGGAGTCGGGTCGAAAGGACTCAGCCCCAGCATTTT. Its protein is CAWSRVERTQPQHF.

The V gene is TRBV4-3, the J gene TRBJ2-7; tentatively, D is TRBD1 (5 bases). The germline V and J ends were trimmed by 1 base and 0 bases, with 13 bases remaining between them. The CDR3 runs to 16 residues. The germline V gene has CDR1 LGHNA and CDR2 YSLEER. The CDR3 region has the DNA TGCGCCAGCAGCCAAGGGGCAGGGAAGGGCTCCTACGAGCAGTACTTC. Amino acid sequence: CASSQGAGKGSYEQYF.

The chain couples TRBV27 to TRBJ2-7; D possibly corresponds to TRBD2 (7 bases). Germline CDR1 reads MNHEY; CDR2 reads SMNVEV (reference sequence). The CDR3 runs to 15 residues. Trimming removed 5 bases at V and 4 bases at J, with 18 bases between. CDR3 sequence: CASSPGGGGLYEQYF. In nucleotides, the CDR3 is TGTGCCAGCAGTCCCGGAGGGGGGGGCTTATACGAGCAGTACTTC.

This chain links TRBV7-9 with TRBJ2-7; tentatively, D is TRBD1 (5 bases). Germline CDR1 reads SEHNR; CDR2 reads FQNEAQ (reference sequence). V gave up 8 bases and J gave up 1 base, with 12 bases separating them. The CDR3 is made up of 13 amino acids. The CDR3 protein is CASGSTVSYEQYF. The CDR3 bases are TGTGCCAGCGGCTCGACAGTTTCCTACGAGCAGTACTTC.

The chain links TRBV6-2 or TRBV6-3 to TRBJ2-1; 9 bases agree with TRBD2. CDR1 MNHEY and CDR2 SVGEGT come from the germline V gene. The CDR3 loop spans 15 amino acids. V dropped 0 bases and J dropped 9; count of bases not matched to a gene: 6. CDR3 sequence reads: CASSYSSGGPSEQFF. CDR3 bases: TGTGCCAGCAGTTACTCGAGCGGGGGGCCAAGTGAGCAGTTCTTC.

The gene calls are TRBV6-2 or TRBV6-3 and TRBJ2-5; 9 bases fit TRBD2. The CDR3 extends over 15 amino acids. The junction had 8 bases not matched to a gene; V was cut back by 4 bases and J by 5 bases. Germline CDR1 reads MNHEY; CDR2 reads SVGEGT. CDR3 nucleotides: TGTGCCAGCAGTTCCTTAGCGGGGGATCGGGAGACCCAGTACTTC. Translation: CASSSLAGDRETQYF.